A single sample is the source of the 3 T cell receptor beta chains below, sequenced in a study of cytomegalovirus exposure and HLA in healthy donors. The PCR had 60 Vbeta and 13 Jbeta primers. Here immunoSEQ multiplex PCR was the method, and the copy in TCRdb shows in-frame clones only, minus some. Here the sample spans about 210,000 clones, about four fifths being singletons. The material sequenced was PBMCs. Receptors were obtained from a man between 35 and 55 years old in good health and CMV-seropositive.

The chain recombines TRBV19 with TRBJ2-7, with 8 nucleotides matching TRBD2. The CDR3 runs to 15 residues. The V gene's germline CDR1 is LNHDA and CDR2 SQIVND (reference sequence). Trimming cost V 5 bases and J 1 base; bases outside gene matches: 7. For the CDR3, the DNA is TGTGCCAGTAGTTTGAGCGGGAGTTGGTCCTACGAGCAGTACTTC. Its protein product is CASSLSGSWSYEQYF.

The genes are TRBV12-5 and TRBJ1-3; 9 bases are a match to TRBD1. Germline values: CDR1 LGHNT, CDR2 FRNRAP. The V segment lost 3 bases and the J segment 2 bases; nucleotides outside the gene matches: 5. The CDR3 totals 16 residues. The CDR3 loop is CASGFVDRGTGNTIYF. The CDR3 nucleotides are TGTGCTAGTGGTTTTGTAGACAGGGGGACTGGAAACACCATATATTTT.

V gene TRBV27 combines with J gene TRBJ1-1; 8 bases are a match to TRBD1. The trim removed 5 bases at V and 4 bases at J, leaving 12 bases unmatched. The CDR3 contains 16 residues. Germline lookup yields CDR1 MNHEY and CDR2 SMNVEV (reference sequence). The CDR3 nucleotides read TGTGCCAGCAGTCTTCTAGGACAGGGAGGTGTCACTGAAGCTTTCTTT. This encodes CASSLLGQGGVTEAFF.